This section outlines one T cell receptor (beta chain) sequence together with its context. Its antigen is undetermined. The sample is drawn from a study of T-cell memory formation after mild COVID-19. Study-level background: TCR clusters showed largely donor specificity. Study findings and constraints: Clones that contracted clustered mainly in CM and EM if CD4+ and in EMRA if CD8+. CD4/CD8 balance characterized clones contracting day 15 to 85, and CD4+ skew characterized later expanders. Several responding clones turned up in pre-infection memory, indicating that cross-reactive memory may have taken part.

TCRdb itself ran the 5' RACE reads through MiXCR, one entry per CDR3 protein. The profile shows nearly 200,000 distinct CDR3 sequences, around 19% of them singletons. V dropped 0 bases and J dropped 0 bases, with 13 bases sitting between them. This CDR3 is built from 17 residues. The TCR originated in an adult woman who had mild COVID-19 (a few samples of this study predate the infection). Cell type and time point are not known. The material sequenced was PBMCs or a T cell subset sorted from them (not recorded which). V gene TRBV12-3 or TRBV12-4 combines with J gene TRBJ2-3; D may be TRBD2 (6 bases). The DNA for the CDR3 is TGTGCCAGCAGTTTAGCCCCGGGACTCACCAGCACAGATACGCAGTATTTT. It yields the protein CASSLAPGLTSTDTQYF.